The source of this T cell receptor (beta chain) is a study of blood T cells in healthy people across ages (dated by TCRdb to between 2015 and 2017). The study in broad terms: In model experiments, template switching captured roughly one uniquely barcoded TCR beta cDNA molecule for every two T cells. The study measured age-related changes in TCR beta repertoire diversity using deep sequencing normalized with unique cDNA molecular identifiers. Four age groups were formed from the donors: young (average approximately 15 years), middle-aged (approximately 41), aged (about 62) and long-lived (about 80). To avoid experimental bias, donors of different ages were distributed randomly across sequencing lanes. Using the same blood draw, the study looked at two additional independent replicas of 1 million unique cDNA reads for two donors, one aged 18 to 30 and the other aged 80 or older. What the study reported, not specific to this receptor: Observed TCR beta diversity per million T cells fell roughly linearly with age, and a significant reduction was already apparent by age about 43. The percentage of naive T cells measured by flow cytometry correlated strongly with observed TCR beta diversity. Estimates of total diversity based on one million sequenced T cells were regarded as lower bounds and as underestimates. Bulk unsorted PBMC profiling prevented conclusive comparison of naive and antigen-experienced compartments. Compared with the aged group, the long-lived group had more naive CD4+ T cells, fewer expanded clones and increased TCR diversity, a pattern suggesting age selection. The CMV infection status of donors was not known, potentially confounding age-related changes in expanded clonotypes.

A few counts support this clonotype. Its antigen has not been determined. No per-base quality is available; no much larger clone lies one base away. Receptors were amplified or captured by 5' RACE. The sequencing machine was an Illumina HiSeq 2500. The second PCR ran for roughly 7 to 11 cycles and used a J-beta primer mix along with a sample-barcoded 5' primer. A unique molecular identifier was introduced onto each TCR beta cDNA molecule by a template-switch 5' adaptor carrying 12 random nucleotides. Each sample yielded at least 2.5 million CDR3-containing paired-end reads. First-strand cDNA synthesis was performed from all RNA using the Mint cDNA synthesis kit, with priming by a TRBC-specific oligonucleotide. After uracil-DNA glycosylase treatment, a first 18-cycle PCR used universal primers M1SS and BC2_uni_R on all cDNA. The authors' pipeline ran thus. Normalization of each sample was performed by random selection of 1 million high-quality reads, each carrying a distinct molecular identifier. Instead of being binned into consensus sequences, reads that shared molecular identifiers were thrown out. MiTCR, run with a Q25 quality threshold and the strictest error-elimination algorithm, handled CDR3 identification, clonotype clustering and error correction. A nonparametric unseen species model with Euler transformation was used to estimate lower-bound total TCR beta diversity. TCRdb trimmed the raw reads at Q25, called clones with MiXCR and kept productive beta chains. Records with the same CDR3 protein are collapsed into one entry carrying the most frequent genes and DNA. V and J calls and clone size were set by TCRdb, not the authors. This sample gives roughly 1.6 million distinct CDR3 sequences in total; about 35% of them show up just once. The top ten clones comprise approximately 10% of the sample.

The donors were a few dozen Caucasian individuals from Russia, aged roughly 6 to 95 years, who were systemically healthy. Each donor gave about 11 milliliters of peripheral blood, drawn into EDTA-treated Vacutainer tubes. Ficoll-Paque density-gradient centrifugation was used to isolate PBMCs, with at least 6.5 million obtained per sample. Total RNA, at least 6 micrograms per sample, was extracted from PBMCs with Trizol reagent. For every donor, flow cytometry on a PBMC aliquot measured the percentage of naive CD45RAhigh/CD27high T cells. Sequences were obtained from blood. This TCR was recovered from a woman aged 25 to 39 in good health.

The sequenced DNA is TGTGCCAGCACCCGGGGGAGAAACACTGAAGCTTTCTTT. Translated, this gives CASTRGRNTEAFF. The rearranged chain carries TRBV13 and TRBJ1-1; a tentative D call is TRBD1 (5 bases match). The CDR3 goes from the cysteine to the phenylalanine over 13 residues. Of all the DNA, just the CDR3 is kept, 39 bases in frame from base 1. V is cut by 7 bases and J by 2 bases, and the space between the germline ends is 11 bases. Reading the germline V gene (reference sequence) gives CDR1 PRHDT and CDR2 FYEKMQ.